The 30 T cell receptor beta chains below were found in one sample sequenced in a study of T cells expressing NK-cell markers. Following a re-call of the 5' RACE reads, TCRdb has one entry per CDR3 protein and lacks DNA. This repertoire includes about 400,000 distinct CDR3 sequences. The sample taken for sequencing was blood T cells: a sorted CD56 or NKG2C T cell subset, CD4+ or CD8+ T cells, or bulk PBMC T cells (not recorded which). Receptor source: a woman in her forties or fifties in good health.

The rearrangement links TRBV20-1 to TRBJ2-7. Germline assignment: CDR1 DFQATT and CDR2 SNEGSKA (reference sequence). This CDR3 is built from 13 residues. CDR3 protein: CSASVVMGYEQYF.

The chain is built from TRBV12-3 or TRBV12-4 and TRBJ2-7. The CDR3 loop spans 15 amino acids. CDR3 loop: CASSFIRLSSYEQYF.

V gene TRBV2 combines with J gene TRBJ1-1; TCRdb reports TRBD1, a call that lacks DNA to check it against. This CDR3 comprises 14 residues. Germline assignment: CDR1 SNHLY and CDR2 FYNNEI. CDR3 in amino acids: CASSVSGGVTEAFF.

This chain connects TRBV5-1 to TRBJ1-1. Germline V gives CDR1 SGHRS, CDR2 YFSETQ. The length of the CDR3 is 15 residues. CDR3 sequence: CASSLVQGGGTEAFF.

This chain connects TRBV6-2 or TRBV6-3 to TRBJ2-1; TCRdb's assignment of TRBD2 cannot be checked, as there is no DNA. This CDR3 has 15 residues. Germline-derived CDR1 and CDR2 are MNHEY and SVGEGT. CDR3 amino acids: CASRGGTSFYNEQFF.

The chain links TRBV28 to TRBJ2-5; TCRdb's D call of TRBD1 is untestable without DNA. This CDR3 is 16 amino acids long. In germline, CDR1 is MDHEN, CDR2 SYDVKM. The CDR3 spells CASSRVDRGPGETQYF.

The chain links TRBV2 to TRBJ2-2. Per the germline V gene, CDR1 is SNHLY and CDR2 is FYNNEI. The CDR3 is 13 amino acids. The CDR3 loop is CASSEKDTGELFF.

The rearrangement links TRBV12-3 or TRBV12-4 to TRBJ1-1; TCRdb proposes TRBD1, but this gene call is untestable without DNA. CDR3 length: 14 residues. CDR3 sequence: CASTLIQGNTEAFF.

This chain links TRBV11-2 with TRBJ2-2; TCRdb designates TRBD2, a call that cannot be tested without DNA. The CDR3 has 15 residues. The V gene's germline CDR1 is SGHAT and CDR2 FQNNGV. The CDR3 sequence: CASSSLAGNTGELFF.

The genes are TRBV28 and TRBJ1-4; checking the TCRdb D call of TRBD1 is not possible without DNA. CDR1 is MDHEN, CDR2 SYDVKM, per germline. This CDR3 has 15 residues. CDR3 sequence: CASSGHRGLGEKLFF.

The chain has TRBV28 and TRBJ2-3; TCRdb names TRBD2, which stays unverified in the absence of DNA. Looked up from germline, CDR1 is MDHEN and CDR2 is SYDVKM. The CDR3 has 12 amino acids. The CDR3 region is CATEGFTDTQYF.

The chain is built from TRBV20-1 and TRBJ2-3; no DNA is available, so the TRBD1 call from TCRdb remains unchecked. The CDR3 spans 14 residues. Germline V lookup: CDR1 DFQATT, CDR2 SNEGSKA (reference sequence). The CDR3 spells CSANPDRGEDTQYF.

The rearrangement uses TRBV11-2 and TRBJ1-2; the D call of TRBD1 rests on TCRdb alone, since no DNA is present to check it. The CDR3 contains 14 residues. Germline loops: CDR1 SGHAT, CDR2 FQNNGV. CDR3 in amino acids: CASSPRTGGYGYTF.

This chain links TRBV12-3 or TRBV12-4 with TRBJ2-5. The CDR3 has 13 residues. CDR3 amino acids: CASTLVAQETQYF.

This chain joins TRBV4-1 and TRBJ2-2; TCRdb's assignment of TRBD1 cannot be checked, as there is no DNA. The CDR3 covers 14 residues. Per germline, CDR1 MGHRA and CDR2 YSYEKL. The CDR3 here is CASSHVLPGGELFF.

The chain links TRBV12-3 or TRBV12-4 to TRBJ2-5; TCRdb proposes TRBD1, but this gene call is untestable without DNA. The CDR3 is 16 amino acids. The CDR3 reads CASSHRGRAPQETQYF.

The chain links TRBV28 to TRBJ2-1; TCRdb lists TRBD2, though no DNA is available to test this call. The CDR3 has 14 amino acids. Germline values: CDR1 MDHEN, CDR2 SYDVKM. CDR3 protein: CATQGAGANNEQFF.

The CDR3 here is CASSTEVGTEAFF. The chain couples TRBV5-8 to TRBJ1-1. This CDR3 has 13 amino acids. Germline lookup yields CDR1 SGHTS and CDR2 YDEGEE.

The genes are TRBV24-1 and TRBJ2-2; TCRdb proposes TRBD2, but this gene call is untestable without DNA. Germline lookup yields CDR1 KGHDR and CDR2 SFDVKD. The CDR3 length is 14 residues. CDR3: CATSRTTVTGELFF.

The chain carries TRBV20-1 and TRBJ2-1; the D gene TCRdb calls, TRBD2, cannot be checked with no DNA. The CDR3 has 14 amino acids. The germline V gene has CDR1 DFQATT and CDR2 SNEGSKA (reference sequence). The CDR3 region is CSAPSSGRKYEQFF.

The genes are TRBV6-5 and TRBJ2-5; checking the TCRdb D call of TRBD1 is not possible without DNA. CDR3 length: 14 residues. Germline values: CDR1 MNHEY, CDR2 SVGAGI. The CDR3 sequence: CASSYTTGGETQYF.

The rearrangement uses TRBV11-2 and TRBJ1-1; checking the TCRdb D call of TRBD1 is not possible without DNA. The CDR3 loop spans 15 amino acids. The germline CDR1 and CDR2 sequences are SGHAT and FQNNGV. The CDR3 sequence is CASSARLGGGTEAFF.

J is TRBJ1-1 and V is TRBV4-1; TCRdb picks TRBD1, but there is no DNA to check that call. This CDR3 comprises 14 residues. Germline V gene lookup returns CDR1 MGHRA and CDR2 YSYEKL. The CDR3 sequence is CASSQQGAGTEAFF.

The chain combines TRBV6-5 with TRBJ2-2. This CDR3 is built from 13 residues. The germline CDR1 and CDR2 sequences are MNHEY and SVGAGI. CDR3 sequence reads: CASSRTKTGELFF.

This chain joins TRBV6-5 and TRBJ2-5. The CDR3 covers 12 residues. Germline V gene lookup returns CDR1 MNHEY and CDR2 SVGAGI. CDR3 region: CASSREEETQYF.

This sequence joins TRBV9 and TRBJ1-1; TCRdb picks TRBD1, but there is no DNA to check that call. The CDR3 has 14 residues. CDR1 SGDLS and CDR2 YYNGEE come from the germline V gene. CDR3 sequence reads: CASSVASRDTEAFF.

The rearrangement joins TRBV4-1 to TRBJ2-7. CDR3 length: 14 amino acids. Germline V CDR1 and CDR2: MGHRA, YSYEKL. CDR3 region: CASSPAAENYEQYF.

This sequence joins TRBV6-1 and TRBJ2-7; TCRdb lists TRBD1, though no DNA is available to test this call. CDR3 length equals 13 residues. Germline lookup yields CDR1 MNHNS and CDR2 SASEGT. The CDR3 is CASTGRGLYEQYF.

This chain uses TRBV9 with TRBJ2-1; TCRdb outputs TRBD2, but without DNA this stays unchecked. CDR3 length: 16 amino acids. The germline gives CDR1 SGDLS, CDR2 YYNGEE. The CDR3 sequence: CASSRLAGVSYNEQFF.

The chain employs TRBV9 and TRBJ2-1; TCRdb's assignment of TRBD1 cannot be checked, as there is no DNA. CDR3 length: 16 residues. Germline V gene lookup returns CDR1 SGDLS and CDR2 YYNGEE. The CDR3 spells CASSVLPSRGYNEQFF.